This TCR beta chain is drawn from a study of cytomegalovirus exposure and HLA in healthy donors (TCRdb year 2017). Context from the whole study: According to a later analysis, the 120 validation repertoires were produced on the same platform as the 700 or so repertoires of the first cohort. The aim of the study was to test whether cataloging public T cell receptors could identify signatures of past pathogen exposure. Along with the approximately 700-subject first cohort, a separate validation cohort of more than 90 different subjects was used. High-throughput TCR immunosequencing, statistical association of individual TCRs with disease status, and machine learning were combined to predict cytomegalovirus infection status. What the authors observed across the whole study: A few of the identified cytomegalovirus-associated TCR beta chains were confirmed in vitro to be specific for cytomegalovirus antigens. The classifier was reported to diagnose cytomegalovirus status with high specificity and sensitivity in both the original and validation cohorts. While some public TCRs were present in many individuals, most TCR sequences turned up only very rarely across donors. The authors suggested that the approach could potentially be extended to other disease states and immunological phenotypes. A later analysis had no HLA typing for the validation cohort, so co-occurrence there was scored across all 110 or so repertoires. The study gave a list of some 150 TCR beta chains associated with cytomegalovirus. In a later analysis, TCRs clustered in the first cohort were found to also tend to co-occur in the approximately 110 validation repertoires, with approximately 93% of cluster scores above 0.

Notes on this clone: Its target antigen remains unknown. Qualities for individual bases were not recorded, and no much larger clone is one base off.

Reading the germline V gene gives CDR1 SQVTM and CDR2 ANQGSEA. The CDR3 sequence holds 13 residues, the cysteine and phenylalanine included. Just the 39-base CDR3 DNA is kept, in frame starting at base 1. Trimming accounts for 5 bases at V and 5 bases at J, while the number of junction bases matched to no gene is 8. The library was made by the immunoSEQ multiplex PCR assay. Per the original workflow: A statistical classification framework was developed to diagnose cytomegalovirus status using the catalog of TCR beta chain sequences. Not all clones reach the TCRdb copy of this immuneACCESS table, which keeps in-frame sequences only. Checked studies attribute under half of the gap to unresolved V genes and leave the rest unexplained. The D gene and trimming were derived from the DNA, and the V and J assignments and clone size from that table. The sample records some 170,000 clones, 86% of which are singletons. The ten biggest clones cover around 2.3% of the sample.

Separate from the approximately 730-subject first cohort, the validation cohort of 95 to 150 subjects was the group to which the donors belonged. The V and J segments used are TRBV29-1 and TRBJ1-1; TRBD1 fits 7 bases in the junction. Sequencing was done on a sample of PBMCs. The clonotype comes from a woman aged 18-29 years in good health and CMV-seronegative. The CDR3 protein sequence reads: CSVPQGVRTEAFF. The nucleotides are TGCAGCGTTCCCCAGGGGGTGAGGACTGAAGCTTTCTTT.